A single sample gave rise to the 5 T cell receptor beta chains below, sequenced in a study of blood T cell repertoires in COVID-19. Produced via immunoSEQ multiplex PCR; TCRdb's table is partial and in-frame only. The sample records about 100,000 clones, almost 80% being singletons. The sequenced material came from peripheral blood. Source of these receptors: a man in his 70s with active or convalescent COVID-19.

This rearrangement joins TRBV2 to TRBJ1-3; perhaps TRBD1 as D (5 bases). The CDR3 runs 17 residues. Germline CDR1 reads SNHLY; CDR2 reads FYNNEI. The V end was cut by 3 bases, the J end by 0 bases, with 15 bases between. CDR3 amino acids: CASSDSDILSSGNTIYF. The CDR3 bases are TGTGCCAGCAGTGATTCGGACATATTGAGCTCTGGAAACACCATATATTTT.

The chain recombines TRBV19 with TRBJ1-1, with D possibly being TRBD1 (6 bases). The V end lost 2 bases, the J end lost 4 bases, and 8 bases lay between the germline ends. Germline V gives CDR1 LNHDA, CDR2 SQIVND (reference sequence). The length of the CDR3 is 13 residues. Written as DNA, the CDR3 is TGTGCCAGTAGTATATCCAGGGGCACTGAAGCTTTCTTT. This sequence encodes CASSISRGTEAFF.

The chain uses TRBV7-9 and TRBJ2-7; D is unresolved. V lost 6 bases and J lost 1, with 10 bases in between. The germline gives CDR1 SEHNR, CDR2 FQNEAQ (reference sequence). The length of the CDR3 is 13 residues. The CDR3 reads CASRPQESYEQYF. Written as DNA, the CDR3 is TGTGCCAGCAGGCCACAAGAATCCTACGAGCAGTACTTC.

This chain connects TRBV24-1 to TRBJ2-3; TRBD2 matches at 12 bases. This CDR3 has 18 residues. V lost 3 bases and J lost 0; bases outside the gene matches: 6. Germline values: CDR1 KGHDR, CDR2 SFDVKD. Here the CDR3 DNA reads TGTGCCACCAGTGATCCCCGGACTAGCGGGGATAGCACAGATACGCAGTATTTT. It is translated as CATSDPRTSGDSTDTQYF.

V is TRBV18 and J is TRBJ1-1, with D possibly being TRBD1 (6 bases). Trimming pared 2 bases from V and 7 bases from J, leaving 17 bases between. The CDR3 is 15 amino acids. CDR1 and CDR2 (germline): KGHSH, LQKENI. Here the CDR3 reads CASSPNRGGGLEAFF. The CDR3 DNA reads TGTGCCAGCTCACCAAATAGGGGAGGGGGACTTGAAGCTTTCTTT.